These T cell receptor beta chains were read from a single sample in a study of cytomegalovirus exposure and HLA in healthy donors. The data were produced by immunoSEQ multiplex PCR, yet TCRdb's version contains in-frame clones alone and is incomplete. This sample has approximately 140,000 clones; approximately 82% occur once, and the top ten carry approximately 3%. Sequencing input: PBMCs. All receptors come from a boy between 2 and 10 years old in good health and CMV-seronegative. Each CDR3 is given with its conserved first and last residue. D genes are given only for firm matches. Clone size is not always given. Where it is, it says once, few, many or a class for expanded clones.

J gene	V gene	clone size	D gene	CDR3 protein	CDR3 DNA
TRBJ1-4	TRBV4-2	-	-	CASSQWGGFTPTNEKLFF	TGTGCCAGCAGCCAATGGGGGGGGTTCACCCCAACTAATGAAAAACTGTTTTTT
TRBJ2-5	TRBV2	-	TRBD1	CAPGGPMAQYF	TGTGCCCCAGGGGGACCCATGGCCCAGTACTTC
TRBJ2-6	TRBV9	-	-	CASSGGAGRDGGANVLTF	TGTGCCAGCAGCGGTGGGGCAGGCAGAGATGGTGGGGCCAACGTCCTGACTTTC
TRBJ2-3	TRBV30	-	TRBD2	CAWSVERGGRGTDTQYF	TGTGCCTGGAGTGTAGAGCGGGGGGGCCGAGGAACAGATACGCAGTATTTT
TRBJ2-1	TRBV6-6	-	-	CASTVGQRNNEQFF	TGTGCCAGCACCGTGGGACAACGCAACAATGAGCAGTTCTTC
TRBJ1-2	TRBV18	-	TRBD1	CASSPSRGTGGNYGYTF	TGTGCCAGCTCACCATCCCGGGGGACAGGGGGCAACTATGGCTACACCTTC
TRBJ1-1	TRBV7-8	-	TRBD1	CASRHQTGTGGDMDTEAFF	TGTGCCAGCAGACACCAAACCGGGACAGGGGGCGATATGGACACTGAAGCTTTCTTT
TRBJ2-7	TRBV13	-	-	CASTRGSSYEQYF	TGTGCCAGCACCCGGGGAAGCTCCTACGAGCAGTACTTC
TRBJ2-7	TRBV9	-	-	CASSPSTRGDYEQYF	TGTGCCAGCAGCCCCAGCACCAGGGGAGACTACGAGCAGTACTTC
TRBJ2-3	TRBV10-2	-	-	CASSSDTQYF	TGCGCCAGCAGCTCTGATACGCAGTATTTT
TRBJ2-2	TRBV2	-	-	CASRGFIRTGELFF	TGTGCCTCAAGGGGGTTTATCCGCACCGGGGAGCTGTTTTTT
TRBJ2-3	TRBV19	-	TRBD1	CASSIGQGGADTQYF	TGTGCCAGTAGTATTGGACAGGGGGGCGCAGATACGCAGTATTTT
TRBJ1-2	TRBV2	-	-	CASSDTPGRNGYTF	TGTGCCAGCAGTGATACTCCAGGGCGTAATGGCTACACCTTC
TRBJ2-1	TRBV6-6	few	-	CASSRDFNEQFF	TGTGCCAGCAGCCGGGACTTCAATGAGCAGTTCTTC
TRBJ2-5	TRBV10-3	-	-	CAISHFNNGQETQYF	TGTGCCATCAGTCATTTTAATAACGGCCAAGAGACCCAGTACTTC
TRBJ2-1	TRBV7-2	-	TRBD1	CASSSPRQGDEQFF	TGTGCCAGCAGCTCCCCTAGACAGGGGGATGAGCAGTTCTTC
TRBJ2-2	TRBV13	-	-	CASSSPTGTGELFF	TGTGCCAGCAGCTCGCCCACAGGGACCGGGGAGCTGTTTTTT
TRBJ2-2	TRBV11-3	-	-	CASRDSPDTGELFF	TGTGCCAGCCGGGACTCCCCAGATACCGGGGAGCTGTTTTTT
TRBJ2-7	TRBV2	-	TRBD1	CASSEGTGFKGGYYEQYF	TGTGCCAGCAGTGAAGGGACAGGGTTCAAAGGGGGCTATTACGAGCAGTACTTC
TRBJ1-1	TRBV7-2	once	TRBD1	CASSFAGGYTEAFF	TGTGCCAGCAGCTTTGCAGGGGGCTACACTGAAGCTTTCTTT
TRBJ1-1	TRBV5-6	-	TRBD1	CASSFDRVTEAFF	TGTGCCAGCAGCTTTGACAGGGTCACTGAAGCTTTCTTT
TRBJ2-3	TRBV7-2	-	-	CASSLHKGVPTDTQYF	TGTGCCAGCAGCTTACATAAGGGGGTACCCACAGATACGCAGTATTTT
TRBJ1-2	TRBV5-6	-	TRBD1	CASSPSTGAKNGYTF	TGTGCCAGCAGCCCGTCGACAGGGGCGAAGAACGGCTACACCTTC
TRBJ1-1	TRBV18	-	-	CASSPSGNTEAFF	TGTGCCAGCTCACCATCAGGGAACACTGAAGCTTTCTTT
TRBJ1-3	TRBV12-5	-	-	CASGLGTIAGNTIYF	TGTGCTAGTGGTTTGGGGACAATAGCAGGAAACACCATATATTTT
TRBJ1-1	TRBV10-3	-	TRBD1	CANSDRGNTEAFF	TGTGCCAACTCGGACAGGGGGAACACTGAAGCTTTCTTT
TRBJ1-2	TRBV9	-	-	CASTLREANYGYTF	TGTGCCAGCACCCTCCGGGAAGCTAACTATGGCTACACCTTC
TRBJ2-3	TRBV4-2	-	-	CASSQDLQGSVADTQYF	TGTGCCAGCAGCCAGGACCTACAGGGATCGGTAGCAGATACGCAGTATTTT
TRBJ1-6	TRBV4-3	-	TRBD1	CASSQGGQTSRNSPLHF	TGCGCCAGCAGCCAAGGGGGACAGACCTCCCGTAATTCACCCCTCCACTTT
TRBJ1-2	TRBV7-8	-	TRBD1	CASSLWIRGQGVNTYGYTF	TGTGCCAGCAGCTTATGGATTCGGGGCCAGGGGGTAAACACTTATGGCTACACCTTC
TRBJ1-5	TRBV9	-	-	CASSLTSNQPQHF	TGTGCCAGCAGCTTGACAAGCAATCAGCCCCAGCATTTT
TRBJ2-7	TRBV4-3	-	TRBD1	CASSHAGGAPGEQYF	TGCGCCAGCAGCCATGCAGGGGGCGCCCCGGGCGAGCAGTACTTC
TRBJ2-1	TRBV4-1	-	TRBD1	CASSQDFLRDREYNEQFF	TGCGCCAGCAGCCAAGACTTCCTTAGGGACAGGGAATACAATGAGCAGTTCTTC
TRBJ2-5	TRBV6-5	-	TRBD2	CASSYPSGGGGETQYF	TGTGCCAGCAGTTACCCTAGCGGGGGAGGAGGAGAGACCCAGTACTTC
TRBJ2-3	TRBV6-1	few	TRBD2	CASSPVAGAPDTQYF	TGTGCCAGCAGTCCGGTAGCGGGAGCCCCAGATACGCAGTATTTT
TRBJ1-2	TRBV23-1	few	-	CAGATDGYTF	TGCGCCGGTGCGACAGATGGCTACACCTTC
TRBJ1-2	TRBV4-1	-	-	CASSQRDISQNYGYTF	TGCGCCAGCAGCCAGAGGGATATCAGCCAAAACTATGGCTACACCTTC
TRBJ2-3	TRBV7-2	-	TRBD2	CASSFGLARDTQYF	TGTGCCAGCAGCTTCGGACTAGCCAGGGATACGCAGTATTTT
TRBJ2-1	TRBV27	-	-	CASSPQDSSYNEQFF	TGTGCCAGCAGTCCACAGGATTCCTCCTACAATGAGCAGTTCTTC
TRBJ2-2	TRBV10-3	once	TRBD1	CAISKTGGSTGELFF	TGTGCCATCAGTAAGACAGGGGGCTCCACCGGGGAGCTGTTTTTT